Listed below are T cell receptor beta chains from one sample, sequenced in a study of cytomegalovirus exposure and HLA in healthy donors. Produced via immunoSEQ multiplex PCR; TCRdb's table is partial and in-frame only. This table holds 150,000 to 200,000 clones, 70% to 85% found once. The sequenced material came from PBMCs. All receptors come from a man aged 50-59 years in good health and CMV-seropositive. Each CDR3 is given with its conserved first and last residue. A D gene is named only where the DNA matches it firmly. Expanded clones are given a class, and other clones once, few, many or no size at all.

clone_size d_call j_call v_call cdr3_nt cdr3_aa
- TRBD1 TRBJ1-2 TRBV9 TGTGCCAGCAGCGTAGGGACAGGGGACATCTATGGCTACACCTTC CASSVGTGDIYGYTF
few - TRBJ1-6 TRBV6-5 TGTGCCAGCAGCCAACAGGGAAAGTCACCCCTCCACTTT CASSQQGKSPLHF
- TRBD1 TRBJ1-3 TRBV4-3 TGCGCCAGCAGCCAGGACAGGGGCGCCACCATATATTTT CASSQDRGATIYF
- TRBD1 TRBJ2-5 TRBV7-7 TGTGCCAGCAGTTCTACCTCCGGGACAGGGGCCGAGACCCAGTACTTC CASSSTSGTGAETQYF
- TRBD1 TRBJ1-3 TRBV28 TGTGCCAGCAGTTCCCCGGGACAGGGTTTTGAAAACACCATATATTTT CASSSPGQGFENTIYF
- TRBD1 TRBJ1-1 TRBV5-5 TGTGCCAGCAGCCCCGCTATCGGGACAGGAAGCTCCACTGAAGCTTTCTTT CASSPAIGTGSSTEAFF
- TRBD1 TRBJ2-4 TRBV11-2 TGTGCCAGCAGCGCCATAAGGCAGGGGGAATTAGTTAACTTC CASSAIRQGELVNF
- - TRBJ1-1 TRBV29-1 TGCAGCGGTATGACAGATGAAGCTTTCTTT CSGMTDEAFF
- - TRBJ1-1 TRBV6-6 TGTGCCAGCAGTTACCCGAAGGGGCAGGGGAACACTGAAGCTTTCTTT CASSYPKGQGNTEAFF
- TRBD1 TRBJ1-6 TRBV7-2 TGTGCCAGCAGCTTCGGGACAGGGAATTCACCCCTCCACTTT CASSFGTGNSPLHF
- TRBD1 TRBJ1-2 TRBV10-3 TGTGCCATCAGTGAAGGGGGCAGGGGCAACTATGGCTACACCTTC CAISEGGRGNYGYTF
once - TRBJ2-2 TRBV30 TGTGCCGTACACCGGGGGACCGGGGAGCTGTTTTTT CAVHRGTGELFF
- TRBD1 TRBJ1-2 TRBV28 TGTGCCAGCAGCCTGGGACAGCCTAACTATGGCTACACCTTC CASSLGQPNYGYTF
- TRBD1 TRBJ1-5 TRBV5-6 TGTGCCAGCAGCTTCCTCAGGACAGGGACCAATCAGCCCCAGCATTTT CASSFLRTGTNQPQHF
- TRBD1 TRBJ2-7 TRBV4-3 TGCGCCAGCAGCCAAGAGGGACAGGGGAGCTACGAGCAGTACTTC CASSQEGQGSYEQYF
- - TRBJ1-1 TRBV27 TGTGCCAGCAGTTTACGTTCCATTAGATTTGTCGGGAACACTGAAGCTTTCTTT CASSLRSIRFVGNTEAFF
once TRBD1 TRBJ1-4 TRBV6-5 TGTGCCAGCAGTTCGACAGGGGGGACAACTAATGAAAAACTGTTTTTT CASSSTGGTTNEKLFF
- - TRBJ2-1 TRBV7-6 TGTGCCAGCAGCTTTCGGGCAGGGGCACGGGAGCAGTTCTTC CASSFRAGAREQFF
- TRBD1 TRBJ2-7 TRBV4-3 TGCGCCAGCAGCCAAGCAAGGACAGGGGACGAGCAGTACTTC CASSQARTGDEQYF
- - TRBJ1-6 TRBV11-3 TGTGCCAACAGCTTAAATGGAGAAGTGGGTTCACCCCTCCACTTT CANSLNGEVGSPLHF
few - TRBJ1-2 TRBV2 TGTGCCAGCAGCTCGGACGGGACTAACTATGGCTACACCTTC CASSSDGTNYGYTF
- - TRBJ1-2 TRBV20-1 TGCAGTGCTGGACAGTTTTACGGCTACACCTTC CSAGQFYGYTF
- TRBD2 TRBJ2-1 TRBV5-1 TGCGCCAGCAGCTTGGAGGTAGCGGGGGGGCCTGATGAGCAGTTCTTC CASSLEVAGGPDEQFF
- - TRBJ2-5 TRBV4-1 TGCGCCAGCAGCCAAGGCGGTCAGGAGACCCAGTACTTC CASSQGGQETQYF
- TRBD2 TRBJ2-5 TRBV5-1 TGCGCCAGCAGCTACTTAGCGGGGGCCACCCAAGAGACCCAGTACTTC CASSYLAGATQETQYF
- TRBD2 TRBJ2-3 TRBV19 TGTGCCAGTAGTATAGATTCAGCGGGAGGCACAGATACGCAGTATTTT CASSIDSAGGTDTQYF
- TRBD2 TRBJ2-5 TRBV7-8 TGTGCCAGCAGAGGACTAGCGGGGATAACCGAGTGGCAAGAGACCCAGTACTTC CASRGLAGITEWQETQYF
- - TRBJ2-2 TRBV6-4 TGTGCCAGCAGTGACCAGGGTAGTGCCGGGGAGCTGTTTTTT CASSDQGSAGELFF
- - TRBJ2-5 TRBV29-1 TGCAGCGGTTCACTTGGGGGCTACCAAGAGACCCAGTACTTC CSGSLGGYQETQYF
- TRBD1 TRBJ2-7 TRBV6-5 TGTGCCAGCAGACACGACAGGGCCCCCTCCTACGAGCAGTACTTC CASRHDRAPSYEQYF
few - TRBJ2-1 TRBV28 TGTGCCAGCAGCTATCAGGGGAAGAACAATGAGCAGTTCTTC CASSYQGKNNEQFF
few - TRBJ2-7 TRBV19 TGTGCCAGTAGTATACTCGGGGGAAGCTCCTACGAGCAGTACTTC CASSILGGSSYEQYF
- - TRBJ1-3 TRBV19 TGTGCCAGTAGTGCTAGTGGAAACACCATATATTTT CASSASGNTIYF
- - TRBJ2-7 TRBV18 TGTGCCAGCTCACCAAGGAGCGCCTACGAGCAGTACTTC CASSPRSAYEQYF
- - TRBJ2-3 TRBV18 TGTGCCAGCTCACCACCCCCCCTCCGGGTTGGCACAGATACGCAGTATTTT CASSPPPLRVGTDTQYF
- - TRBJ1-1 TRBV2 TGTGCCAGCTCCGTGGGCAACACTGAAGCTTTCTTT CASSVGNTEAFF
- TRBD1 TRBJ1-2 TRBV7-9 TGTGCCAGCAGCGAGACTCTTGGACAGGCGGGAGGCTACACCTTC CASSETLGQAGGYTF
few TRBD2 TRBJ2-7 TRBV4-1 TGCGCCAGCAGCCAAAGTACTGGGAGGGCAGCCTACGAGCAGTACTTC CASSQSTGRAAYEQYF
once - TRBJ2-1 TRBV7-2 TGTGCCAGCAGCTTTTACAGCTCCTACAATGAGCAGTTCTTC CASSFYSSYNEQFF
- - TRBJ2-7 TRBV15 TGTGCCACCAGCAGAGATTCCGTCTCCTACGAGCAGTACTTC CATSRDSVSYEQYF
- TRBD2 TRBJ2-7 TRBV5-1 TGCGCCAGCGGCAGGGCTAGCGGGGACTACGAGCAGTACTTC CASGRASGDYEQYF
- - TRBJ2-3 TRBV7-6 TGTGCCAGCAGCTTGGACAACGGTGGGACAGATACGCAGTATTTT CASSLDNGGTDTQYF
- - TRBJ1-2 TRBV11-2 TGTGCCAGCAGAGCGCTGCGGGGTATCGGCTATGGCTACACCTTC CASRALRGIGYGYTF
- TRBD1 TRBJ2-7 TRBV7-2 TGTGCCAGCAGCTTAGTTACAGGGGTCCCCTCCTACGAGCAGTACTTC CASSLVTGVPSYEQYF